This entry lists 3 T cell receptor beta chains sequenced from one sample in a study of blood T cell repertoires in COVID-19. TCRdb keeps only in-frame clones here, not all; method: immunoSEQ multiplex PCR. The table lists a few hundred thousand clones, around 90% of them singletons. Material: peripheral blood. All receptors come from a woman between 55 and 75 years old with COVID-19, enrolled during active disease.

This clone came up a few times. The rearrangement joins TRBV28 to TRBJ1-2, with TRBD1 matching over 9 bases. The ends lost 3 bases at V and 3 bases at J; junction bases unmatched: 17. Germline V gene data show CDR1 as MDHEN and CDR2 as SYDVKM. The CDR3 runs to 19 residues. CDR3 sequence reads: CASSLESYRGRRQYYGYTF. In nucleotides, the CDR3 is TGTGCCAGCAGTTTGGAGAGTTACAGGGGGCGTCGTCAGTACTATGGCTACACCTTC.

CDR3 loop: CASSPMGGPDNSPLHF. The CDR3 DNA reads as TGTGCCAGCAGCCCAATGGGGGGGCCGGATAATTCACCCCTCCACTTT. The chain has TRBV14 and TRBJ1-6; tentative D call: TRBD1 (6 bases). The CDR3 extends over 16 amino acids. Trimming stripped 4 bases from V and 5 bases from J, with 15 bases between. Per germline, CDR1 SGHDN and CDR2 FVKESK.

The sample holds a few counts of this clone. The CDR3 region has the DNA TGTGCCAGCAGCCAGGAAAAGGGGGCGCGAAATTCACCCCTCCACTTT. Translating it yields CASSQEKGARNSPLHF. The chain uses TRBV14 and TRBJ1-6, with 7 bases fitting TRBD1. Germline lookup yields CDR1 SGHDN and CDR2 FVKESK. CDR3 size: 16 residues. Losses at the gene ends were 3 bases for V and 7 bases for J; bases not matched to a gene: 9.